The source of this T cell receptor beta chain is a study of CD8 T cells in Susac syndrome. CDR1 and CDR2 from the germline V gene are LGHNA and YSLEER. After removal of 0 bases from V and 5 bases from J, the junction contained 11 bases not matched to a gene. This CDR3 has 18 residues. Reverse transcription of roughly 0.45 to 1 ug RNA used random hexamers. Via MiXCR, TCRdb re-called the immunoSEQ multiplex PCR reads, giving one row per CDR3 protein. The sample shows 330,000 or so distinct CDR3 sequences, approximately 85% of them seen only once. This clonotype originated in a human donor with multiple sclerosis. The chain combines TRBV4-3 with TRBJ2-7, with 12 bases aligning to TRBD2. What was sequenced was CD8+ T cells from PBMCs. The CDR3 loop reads CASSQEDRTSGVPDEQYF. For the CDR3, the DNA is TGCGCCAGCAGCCAAGAGGACCGGACTAGCGGGGTCCCAGACGAGCAGTACTTC.